These 14 T cell receptor beta chains originate from one sample sequenced in a study of T cells in Graves' hyperthyroidism and ophthalmopathy. There were TCR beta CDR3 regions amplified from RNA transcripts. HTBI primers were used for first-round RT-PCR of the TCR CDR3. TCRdb used MiXCR to reprocess the multiplex PCR reads, holding one entry per CDR3 protein. The sample consists of about 350,000 distinct CDR3 sequences, 19% of them appearing once. The sample taken for sequencing was blood. These receptors all come from a woman between 18 and 29 years old with Graves' hyperthyroidism.

This clonotype showed up just a few times. The CDR3 loop is CASRWTGTYEQYF. In DNA, the CDR3 is TGTGCCAGCCGCTGGACAGGAACGTACGAGCAGTACTTC. The gene calls are TRBV6-2 or TRBV6-3 and TRBJ2-7; TRBD1 matches at 7 bases. Germline CDR1 MNHEY, CDR2 SVGEGT. Germline trimming cut 8 bases from V and 4 bases from J; bases unmatched to any gene: 8. The CDR3 has 13 amino acids.

This clonotype was seen ten or more times. J is TRBJ1-1 and V is TRBV7-3; D remains unclear. V lost 4 bases, J lost 4 bases, and 10 bases lay in between. This CDR3 has 13 amino acids. CDR1 SGHTA and CDR2 FQGTGA come from the germline V gene. CDR3 coding DNA: TGTGCCAGCAGCTCCTCCCGGGTCACTGAAGCTTTCTTT. Encoded protein: CASSSSRVTEAFF.

This clonotype was observed once. The chain carries TRBV3-1 and TRBJ2-5; 12 nucleotides line up with TRBD2. V trimming: 1 base; J trimming: 4 bases; junction bases outside the gene matches: 1. CDR1 and CDR2 (germline): LGHDT, YNNKEL (reference sequence). The CDR3 totals 15 residues. The CDR3 loop reads CASSQAGLAGETQYF. The CDR3 DNA reads TGTGCCAGCAGCCAAGCGGGACTAGCGGGAGAGACCCAGTACTTC.

The chain is built from TRBV20-1 and TRBJ1-6; 7 positions match TRBD1. J was trimmed by 6 bases and V by 0 bases; bases with no gene match: 11. From germline, CDR1 is DFQATT and CDR2 SNEGSKA (reference sequence). This CDR3 spans 17 amino acids. CDR3 sequence reads: CSARDPGQTPFNSPLHF. CDR3 nucleotides: TGCAGTGCTAGAGATCCGGGACAGACCCCTTTTAATTCACCCCTCCACTTT.

V usage is TRBV30 and J usage is TRBJ1-4; TRBD1 might be the D (6 bases). This CDR3 is built from 14 residues. The V gene lost 0 bases and the J gene lost 3 bases, with 8 bases spanning the gap. Germline-derived CDR1 and CDR2 are GTSNPN and SVGIG (reference sequence). DNA for the CDR3: TGTGCCTGGAGTGTAGGGGGGCCTAATGAAAAACTGTTTTTT. This encodes CAWSVGGPNEKLFF.

This clonotype appeared many times. This chain uses TRBV12-3 or TRBV12-4 with TRBJ2-5; tentatively, D is TRBD1 (6 bases). The CDR3 has 15 amino acids. Trimming removed 5 bases from V and 5 bases from J, with 18 bases in between. CDR3 sequence: CASSQTGPVSETQYF. Here the CDR3 DNA reads TGTGCCAGCAGTCAGACAGGTCCCGTTTCTGAGACCCAGTACTTC.

This chain uses TRBV7-8 with TRBJ2-5, with TRBD2 matching over 8 bases. CDR3 length equals 14 residues. Germline CDR1 SGHVS, CDR2 FQNEAQ. V lost 3 bases, J lost 6 bases, and 6 bases stayed unmatched. This CDR3 is CASSLVGGAQTQYF. In DNA, the CDR3 is TGTGCCAGCAGCTTGGTCGGGGGGGCCCAGACCCAGTACTTC.

The chain combines TRBV7-2 with TRBJ1-1; 7 bases match TRBD1. The germline CDR1 and CDR2 sequences are SGHTA and FQGNSA. This CDR3 has 15 residues. V was clipped by 3 bases and J by 1 base; unmatched bases: 5. Here the CDR3 DNA reads TGTGCCAGCAGCTTGGGGGGACAGCAGAACACTGAAGCTTTCTTT. Translation gives CASSLGGQQNTEAFF.

This clonotype came up many times. The rearrangement links TRBV11-1 to TRBJ1-2, with 11 bases matching TRBD1. V was clipped by 4 bases and J by 4 bases; unmatched bases: 11. The CDR3 loop spans 17 amino acids. Germline values: CDR1 SGHAT, CDR2 FQDESV (reference sequence). This CDR3 reads CASSWPLGQGASYGYTF. Here the CDR3 DNA reads TGTGCCAGCAGCTGGCCCCTAGGACAGGGGGCGAGCTATGGCTACACCTTC.

This clonotype has at least ten counts. The chain joins TRBV24-1 to TRBJ1-2; 7 nucleotides match TRBD1. V shed 3 bases and J 1 base; nucleotides not matched to a gene: 10. This CDR3 is built from 17 residues. CDR1 KGHDR and CDR2 SFDVKD come from the germline V gene. The CDR3 here is CATSDPGTVGGNYGYTF. CDR3 bases: TGTGCCACCAGTGATCCCGGGACAGTCGGTGGTAACTATGGCTACACCTTC.

The chain is built from TRBV6-5 and TRBJ2-3; 11 nucleotides line up with TRBD2. CDR1 and CDR2 from the germline V gene are MNHEY and SVGAGI. The CDR3 has 15 amino acids. V shed 4 bases and J 3 bases; nucleotides not matched to a gene: 3. The CDR3 sequence: CASSFRLAGTDTQYF. DNA for the CDR3: TGTGCCAGCAGTTTTCGACTAGCGGGGACAGATACGCAGTATTTT.

This clonotype was seen repeatedly, ten times or more. The chain has TRBV10-2 and TRBJ1-1; the D is unclear. V shed 3 bases and J shed 0 bases, with 17 bases lying between them. This CDR3 comprises 17 residues. CDR1 and CDR2 (germline): WSHSY, SAAADI. The CDR3: CASSDHLRELMNTEAFF. The DNA of the CDR3 is TGCGCCAGCAGTGACCACTTACGCGAACTTATGAACACTGAAGCTTTCTTT.

The chain's CDR3 is CASSLWGASSPLHF. In DNA form, the CDR3 reads TGTGCCAGCAGTCTCTGGGGGGCGTCTTCACCCCTCCACTTT. The chain joins TRBV11-2 to TRBJ1-6, with D perhaps matching TRBD1 (6 bases). Trimming removed 6 bases from V and 9 bases from J, with 15 bases in between. CDR1 is SGHAT, CDR2 FQNNGV, per germline. The CDR3 contains 14 residues.

This rearrangement joins TRBV12-3 or TRBV12-4 to TRBJ2-7, with D tentatively TRBD1 or TRBD2 (6 bases each). The CDR3 length is 15 residues. The germline V and J ends were trimmed by 6 bases and 5 bases, with 20 bases remaining between them. The CDR3, as DNA: TGTGCCAGCAGCCGGGGGCAGGGAGATGTGGACGAGCAGTACTTC. The encoded protein is CASSRGQGDVDEQYF.